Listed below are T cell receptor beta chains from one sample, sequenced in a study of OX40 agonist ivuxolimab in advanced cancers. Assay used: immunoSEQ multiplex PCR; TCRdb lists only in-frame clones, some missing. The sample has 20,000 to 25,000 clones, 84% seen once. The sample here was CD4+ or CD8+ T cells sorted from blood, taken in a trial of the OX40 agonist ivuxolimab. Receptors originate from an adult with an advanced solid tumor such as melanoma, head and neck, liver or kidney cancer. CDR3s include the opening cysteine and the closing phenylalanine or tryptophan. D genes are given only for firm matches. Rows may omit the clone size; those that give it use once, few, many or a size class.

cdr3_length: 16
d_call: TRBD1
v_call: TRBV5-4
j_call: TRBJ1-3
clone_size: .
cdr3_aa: CASSLAGGQGGNTIYF
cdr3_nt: TGTGCCAGCAGCTTGGCAGGGGGACAGGGAGGAAACACCATATATTTT

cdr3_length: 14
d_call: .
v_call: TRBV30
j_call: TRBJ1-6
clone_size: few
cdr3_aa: CAWCGQSNNSPLHF
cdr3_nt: TGTGCCTGGTGTGGACAGAGTAATAATTCACCCCTCCACTTT

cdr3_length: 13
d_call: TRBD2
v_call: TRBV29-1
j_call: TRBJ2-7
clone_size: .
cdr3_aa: CSVAPSGGYEQYF
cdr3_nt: TGCAGCGTTGCCCCTAGCGGGGGGTACGAGCAGTACTTC

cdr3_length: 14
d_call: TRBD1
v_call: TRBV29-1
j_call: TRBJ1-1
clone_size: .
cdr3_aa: CSVGGQGLNTEAFF
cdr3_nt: TGCAGCGTTGGGGGACAGGGCCTGAACACTGAAGCTTTCTTT

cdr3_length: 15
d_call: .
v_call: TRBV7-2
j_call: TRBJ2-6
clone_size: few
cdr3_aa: CASSLDNSGANVLTF
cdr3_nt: TGTGCCAGCAGCTTAGACAACTCTGGGGCCAACGTCCTGACTTTC

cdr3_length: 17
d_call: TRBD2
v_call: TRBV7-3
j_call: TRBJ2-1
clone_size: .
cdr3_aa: CASSPASRAGGVNEQFF
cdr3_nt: TGTGCCAGCAGCCCCGCCTCCAGGGCGGGAGGCGTTAATGAGCAGTTCTTC

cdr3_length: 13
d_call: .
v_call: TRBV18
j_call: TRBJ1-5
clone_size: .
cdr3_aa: CASSPKRDQPQHF
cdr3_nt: TGTGCCAGCTCACCAAAACGGGATCAGCCCCAGCATTTT

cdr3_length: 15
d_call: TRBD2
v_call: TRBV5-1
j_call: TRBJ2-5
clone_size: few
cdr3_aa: CASSIGTRGAETQYF
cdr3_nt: TGCGCCAGCAGCATAGGGACTAGAGGGGCGGAGACCCAGTACTTC

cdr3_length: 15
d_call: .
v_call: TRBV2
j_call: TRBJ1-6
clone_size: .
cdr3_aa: CASSELVGGDSPLHF
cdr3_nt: TGTGCCAGCAGTGAGCTGGTGGGGGGGGATTCACCCCTCCACTTT

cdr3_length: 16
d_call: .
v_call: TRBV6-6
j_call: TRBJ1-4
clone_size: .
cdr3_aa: CASTTPSGRNNEKLFF
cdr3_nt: TGTGCCAGCACCACACCCTCGGGACGGAATAATGAAAAACTGTTTTTT

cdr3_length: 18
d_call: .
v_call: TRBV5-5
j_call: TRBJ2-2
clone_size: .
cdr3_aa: CASSVVFLGSANTGELFF
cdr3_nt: TGTGCCAGCAGCGTCGTATTCTTGGGGTCCGCGAACACCGGGGAGCTGTTTTTT

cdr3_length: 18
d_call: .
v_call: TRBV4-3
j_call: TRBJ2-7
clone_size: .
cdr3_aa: CASSQDIQSALGGYEQYF
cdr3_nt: TGCGCCAGCAGCCAAGATATTCAGTCGGCACTAGGGGGCTACGAGCAGTACTTC

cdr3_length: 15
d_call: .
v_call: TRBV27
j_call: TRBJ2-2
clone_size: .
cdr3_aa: CASRPTSQGGGELFF
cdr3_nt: TGTGCCAGCAGACCGACTTCCCAGGGAGGCGGGGAGCTGTTTTTT

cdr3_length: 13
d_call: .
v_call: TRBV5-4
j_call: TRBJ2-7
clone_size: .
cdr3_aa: CASSLQGTYEQYF
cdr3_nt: TGTGCCAGCAGCTTGCAGGGAACCTACGAGCAGTACTTC

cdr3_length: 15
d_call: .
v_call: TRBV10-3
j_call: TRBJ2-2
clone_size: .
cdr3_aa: CAISDRQMNTGELFF
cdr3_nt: TGTGCCATCAGTGATCGGCAAATGAACACCGGGGAGCTGTTTTTT

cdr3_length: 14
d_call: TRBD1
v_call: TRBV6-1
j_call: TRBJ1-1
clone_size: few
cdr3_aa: CASISGQGFTEAFF
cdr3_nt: TGTGCCAGCATTTCGGGACAGGGATTTACTGAAGCTTTCTTT

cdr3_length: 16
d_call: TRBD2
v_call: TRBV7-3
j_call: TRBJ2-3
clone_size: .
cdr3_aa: CASSPAASGRTDTQYF
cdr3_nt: TGTGCCAGCAGCCCCGCGGCTAGCGGGAGAACAGATACGCAGTATTTT

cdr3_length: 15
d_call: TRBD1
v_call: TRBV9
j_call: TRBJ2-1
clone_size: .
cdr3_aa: CASSAEPTGISEQFF
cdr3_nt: TGTGCCAGCAGCGCCGAACCGACAGGGATCAGTGAGCAGTTCTTC

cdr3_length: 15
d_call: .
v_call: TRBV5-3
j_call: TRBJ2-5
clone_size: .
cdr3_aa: CASSLSGAYQETQYF
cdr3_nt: TGTGCCAGCAGCTTGTCGGGGGCGTACCAAGAGACCCAGTACTTC

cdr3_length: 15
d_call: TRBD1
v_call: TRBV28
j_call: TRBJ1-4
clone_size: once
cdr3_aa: CASSQIDRGGEKLFF
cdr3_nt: TGTGCCAGCAGTCAGATCGACAGGGGAGGGGAAAAACTGTTTTTT

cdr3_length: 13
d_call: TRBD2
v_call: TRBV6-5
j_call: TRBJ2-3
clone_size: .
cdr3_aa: CASRRERTDTQYF
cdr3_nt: TGTGCCAGCAGGCGGGAGCGCACAGATACGCAGTATTTT

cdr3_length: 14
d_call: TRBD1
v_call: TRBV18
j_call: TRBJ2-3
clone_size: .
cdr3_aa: CASSPGTGRDTQYF
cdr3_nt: TGTGCCAGCTCACCTGGGACAGGGCGGGATACGCAGTATTTT

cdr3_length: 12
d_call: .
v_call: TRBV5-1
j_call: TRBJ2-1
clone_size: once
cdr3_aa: CASSLEGNEQFF
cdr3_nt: TGCGCCAGCAGCTTGGAAGGCAATGAGCAGTTCTTC

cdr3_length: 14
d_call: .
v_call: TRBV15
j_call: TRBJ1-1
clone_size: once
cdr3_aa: CATSKNGRNTEAFF
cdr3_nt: TGTGCCACCAGCAAAAACGGTAGGAACACTGAAGCTTTCTTT

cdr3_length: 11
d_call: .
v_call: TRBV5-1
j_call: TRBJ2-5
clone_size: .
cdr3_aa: CASSFDETQYF
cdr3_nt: TGCGCCAGCAGCTTCGATGAGACCCAGTACTTC

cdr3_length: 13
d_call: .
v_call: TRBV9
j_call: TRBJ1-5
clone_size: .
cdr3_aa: CASSGGINQPQHF
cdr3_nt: TGTGCCAGCAGCGGAGGAATAAATCAGCCCCAGCATTTT

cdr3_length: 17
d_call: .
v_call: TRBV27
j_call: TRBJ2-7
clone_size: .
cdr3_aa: CASSARVGVSGPYEQYF
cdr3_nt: TGTGCCAGCAGTGCTCGAGTGGGGGTCAGCGGCCCATACGAGCAGTACTTC

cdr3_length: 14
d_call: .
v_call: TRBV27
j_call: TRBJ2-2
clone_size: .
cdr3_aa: CASSQLDFSGELFF
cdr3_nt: TGTGCCAGCAGTCAACTGGACTTTTCCGGGGAGCTGTTTTTT

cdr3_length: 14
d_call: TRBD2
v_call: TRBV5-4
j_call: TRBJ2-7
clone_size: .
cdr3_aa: CASSGPGLRGEQYF
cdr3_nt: TGTGCCAGCAGCGGGCCGGGACTAAGAGGGGAGCAGTACTTC

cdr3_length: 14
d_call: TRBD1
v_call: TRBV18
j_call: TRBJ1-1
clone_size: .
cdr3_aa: CASQKGQEYTEAFF
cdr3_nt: TGTGCCAGTCAGAAGGGACAGGAGTACACTGAAGCTTTCTTT

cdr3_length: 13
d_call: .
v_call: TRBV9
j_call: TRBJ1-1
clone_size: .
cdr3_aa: CASSVAGGLEAFF
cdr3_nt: TGTGCCAGCAGCGTAGCGGGCGGCCTGGAAGCTTTCTTT

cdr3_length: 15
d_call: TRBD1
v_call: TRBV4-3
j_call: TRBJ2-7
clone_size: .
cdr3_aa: CASSHLTGGSYEQYF
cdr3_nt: TGCGCCAGCAGCCATTTGACAGGGGGCTCCTACGAGCAGTACTTC

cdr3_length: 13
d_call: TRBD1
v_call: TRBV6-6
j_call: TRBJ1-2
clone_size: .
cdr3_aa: CASTTGANYGYTF
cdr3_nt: TGTGCCAGCACAACAGGGGCTAACTATGGCTACACCTTC

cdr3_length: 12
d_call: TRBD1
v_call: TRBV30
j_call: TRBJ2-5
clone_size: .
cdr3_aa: CACQGALETQYF
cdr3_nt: TGTGCCTGCCAGGGGGCGTTGGAGACCCAGTACTTC

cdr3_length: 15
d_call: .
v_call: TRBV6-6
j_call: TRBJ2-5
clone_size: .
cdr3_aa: CASSPGGAAGETQYF
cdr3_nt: TGTGCCAGCAGTCCTGGGGGCGCCGCGGGGGAGACCCAGTACTTC

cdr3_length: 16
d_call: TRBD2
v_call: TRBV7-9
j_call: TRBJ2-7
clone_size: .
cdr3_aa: CASSPRTSGRYYEQYF
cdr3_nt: TGTGCCAGCAGCCCAAGGACTAGCGGGAGGTACTACGAGCAGTACTTC

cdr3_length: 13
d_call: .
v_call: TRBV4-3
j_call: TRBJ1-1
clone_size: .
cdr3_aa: CASSQAGITGAFF
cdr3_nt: TGCGCCAGCAGCCAAGCGGGTATAACGGGAGCTTTCTTT

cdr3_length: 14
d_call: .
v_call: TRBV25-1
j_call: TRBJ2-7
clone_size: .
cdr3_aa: CASSEVRPSLGQYF
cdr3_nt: TGTGCCAGCAGTGAAGTACGCCCGTCTTTGGGGCAGTACTTC

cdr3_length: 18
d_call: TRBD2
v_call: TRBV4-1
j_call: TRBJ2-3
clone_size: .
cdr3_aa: CASSQGSLAGGWADTQYF
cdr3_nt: TGCGCCAGCAGCCAAGGATCGCTAGCGGGGGGCTGGGCAGATACGCAGTATTTT

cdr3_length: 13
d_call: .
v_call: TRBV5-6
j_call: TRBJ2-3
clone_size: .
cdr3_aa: CASSSVSTDTQYF
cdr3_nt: TGTGCCAGCAGCTCGGTCAGCACAGATACGCAGTATTTT

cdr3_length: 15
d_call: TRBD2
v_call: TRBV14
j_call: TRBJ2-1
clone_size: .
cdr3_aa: CASSQDLAGLGEQFF
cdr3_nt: TGTGCCAGCAGCCAAGATCTAGCGGGGCTAGGTGAGCAGTTCTTC

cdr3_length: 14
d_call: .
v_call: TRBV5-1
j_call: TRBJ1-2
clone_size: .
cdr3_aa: CASSLDGRNYGYTF
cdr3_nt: TGCGCCAGCAGCTTGGACGGCAGAAATTATGGCTACACCTTC